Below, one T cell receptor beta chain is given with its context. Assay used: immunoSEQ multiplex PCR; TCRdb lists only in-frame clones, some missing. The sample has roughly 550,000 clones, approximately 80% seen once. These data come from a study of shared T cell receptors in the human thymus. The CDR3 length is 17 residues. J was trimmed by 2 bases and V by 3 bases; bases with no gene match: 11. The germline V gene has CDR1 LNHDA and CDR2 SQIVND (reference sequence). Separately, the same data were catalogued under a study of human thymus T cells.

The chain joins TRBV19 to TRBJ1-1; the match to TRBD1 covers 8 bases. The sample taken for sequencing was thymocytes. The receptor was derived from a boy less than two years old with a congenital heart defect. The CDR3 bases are TGTGCCAGTAGTATGCCCGGACAGGGACAACTTAACACTGAAGCTTTCTTT. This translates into CASSMPGQGQLNTEAFF.